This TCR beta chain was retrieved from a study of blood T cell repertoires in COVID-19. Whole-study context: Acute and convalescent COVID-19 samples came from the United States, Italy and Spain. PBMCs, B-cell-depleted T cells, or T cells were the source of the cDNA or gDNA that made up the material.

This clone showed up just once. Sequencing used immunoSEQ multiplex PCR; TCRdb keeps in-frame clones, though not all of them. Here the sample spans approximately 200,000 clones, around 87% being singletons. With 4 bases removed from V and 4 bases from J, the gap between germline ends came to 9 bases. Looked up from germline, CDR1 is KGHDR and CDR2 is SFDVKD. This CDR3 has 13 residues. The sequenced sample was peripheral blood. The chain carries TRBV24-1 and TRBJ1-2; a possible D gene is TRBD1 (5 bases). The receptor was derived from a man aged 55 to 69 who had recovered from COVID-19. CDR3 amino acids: CATSERGGYGYTF. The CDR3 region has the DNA TGTGCCACCAGTGAGCGGGGGGGCTATGGCTACACCTTC.